This TCR beta chain originates from a study of blood T cell repertoires in COVID-19. The overall study: Acute and convalescent COVID-19 samples came from the United States, Italy and Spain. PBMCs, B-cell-depleted T cells, or T cells provided the cDNA or gDNA that made up the material.

Under the authors' procedure: Reference gene primer amplification gave nucleated cell count estimates. Measured with immunoSEQ multiplex PCR; TCRdb has only the in-frame clones, and not every one. V and J calls and clone size are those listed in that table; D and trimming were worked out from the DNA. The sample shows about 120,000 clones, just under 90% of them seen only once. V was pared by 5 bases and J by 0 bases, with 10 bases of the junction left unmatched. This CDR3 has 17 amino acids. Germline V gene sequence: CDR1 SGHDT, CDR2 YYEEEE. The sample was peripheral blood. The chain couples TRBV5-6 to TRBJ1-2; 10 bases match TRBD1. The sequence was collected from a woman between 50 and 59 years old with acute or convalescent COVID-19. In nucleotides, the CDR3 is TGTGCCAGCAGTCCTCCGGGACAGGGGATCACTAACTATGGCTACACCTTC. Protein sequence: CASSPPGQGITNYGYTF.